These 4 T cell receptor beta chains originate from one sample sequenced in a study of blood T cell repertoires in COVID-19. Profiling relied on immunoSEQ multiplex PCR, and the TCRdb table lists in-frame clones only, not all of them. The sample contains under 250,000 clones, roughly 88% of which appear only once. The sequenced sample was PBMCs or T cells enriched from blood (not recorded which). The source is a woman in her 40s who had been exposed to COVID-19.

On this clone itself: The junction shows a germline mismatch at one end, possibly a read error. The chain links TRBV7-2 to TRBJ1-2, with TRBD1 matching 7 bases. CDR1 SGHTA and CDR2 FQGNSA come from the germline V gene. The CDR3 runs to 13 residues. DNA for the CDR3: TGTGCCAGCAGCTATACGGGGACAGACAGAGCCAGCTTC. Amino acids: CASSYTGTDRASF.

The rearrangement joins TRBV7-3 to TRBJ1-4; a weak D match, TRBD1 (6 bases). Trimming took 2 bases from V and 8 from J, leaving 15 bases between them. Germline V gene lookup returns CDR1 SGHTA and CDR2 FQGTGA. This CDR3 spans 15 amino acids. DNA of the CDR3: TGTGCCAGCAGCTTAGTGGGGGGGCCTGGCGAAAAACTGTTTTTT. Translating it yields CASSLVGGPGEKLFF.

Comment on this clone: Other DNA variants within this sample encode the same CDR3. The gene calls are TRBV7-9 and TRBJ1-2, with 9 positions matching TRBD1. The germline CDR1 and CDR2 sequences are SEHNR and FQNEAQ (reference sequence). The CDR3 runs 15 residues. V shed 5 bases and J 1 base; nucleotides not matched to a gene: 5. The CDR3 nucleotides are TGTGCCAGCAGCCTGAGGACAGGGGATAACTATGGCTACACCTTC. The encoded protein is CASSLRTGDNYGYTF.

The chain employs TRBV14 and TRBJ2-5; 7 bases match TRBD2. V trimming: 4 bases; J trimming: 7 bases; junction bases outside the gene matches: 15. The V gene's germline CDR1 is SGHDN and CDR2 FVKESK. This CDR3 comprises 16 residues. The CDR3 coding sequence is TGTGCCAGCAGCCTGCCGGGACTACCCTCGGATGGGACCCAGTACTTC. This translates into CASSLPGLPSDGTQYF.